The T cell receptor (beta chain) described here comes from a study of blood T cell repertoires in COVID-19. In the study overall: There were acute and convalescent COVID-19 samples, and they came from the United States, Italy and Spain. The analysed material was cDNA or gDNA that came from T cells, B-cell-depleted T cells, or PBMCs.

Per the original methods: Nucleated cell number was recorded as an estimate derived from reference gene primer amplification. Profiling relied on immunoSEQ multiplex PCR, and the TCRdb table lists in-frame clones only, not all of them. The D gene and trimming were derived from the DNA, and the V and J assignments and clone size from that table. In the table there are fewer than 250,000 clones, roughly nine tenths of which are singletons. The germline CDR1 and CDR2 sequences are SGHVS and FQNEAQ. V was pared by 0 bases and J by 3 bases, with 6 bases between. CDR3 length: 13 residues. The chain recombines TRBV7-8 with TRBJ2-7; D gene ambiguous. The sequence came from a woman aged 50 to 65 with acute or convalescent COVID-19. Material for sequencing was peripheral blood. The CDR3 sequence is CASSLARVYEQYF. CDR3 coding DNA: TGTGCCAGCAGCTTAGCGCGAGTCTACGAGCAGTACTTC.